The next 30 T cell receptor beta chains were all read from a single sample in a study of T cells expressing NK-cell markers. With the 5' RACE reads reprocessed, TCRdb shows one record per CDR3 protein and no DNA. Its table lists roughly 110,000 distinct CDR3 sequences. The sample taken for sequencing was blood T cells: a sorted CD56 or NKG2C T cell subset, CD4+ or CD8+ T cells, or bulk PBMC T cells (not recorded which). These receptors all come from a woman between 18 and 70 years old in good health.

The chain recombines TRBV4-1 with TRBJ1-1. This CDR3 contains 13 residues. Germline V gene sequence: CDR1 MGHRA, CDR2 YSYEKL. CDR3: CASSQEGRTEAFF.

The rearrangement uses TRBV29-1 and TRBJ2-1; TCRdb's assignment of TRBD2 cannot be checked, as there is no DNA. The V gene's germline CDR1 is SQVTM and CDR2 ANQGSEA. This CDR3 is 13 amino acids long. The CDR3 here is CSVRGPYAGEQFF.

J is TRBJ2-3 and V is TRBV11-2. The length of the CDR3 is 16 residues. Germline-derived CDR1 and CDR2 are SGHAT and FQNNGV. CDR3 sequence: CASSLGLQFSTDTQYF.

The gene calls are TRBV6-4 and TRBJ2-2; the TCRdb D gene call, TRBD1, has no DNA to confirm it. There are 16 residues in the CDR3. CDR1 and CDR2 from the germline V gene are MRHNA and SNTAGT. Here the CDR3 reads CASSNTGTGDTGELFF.

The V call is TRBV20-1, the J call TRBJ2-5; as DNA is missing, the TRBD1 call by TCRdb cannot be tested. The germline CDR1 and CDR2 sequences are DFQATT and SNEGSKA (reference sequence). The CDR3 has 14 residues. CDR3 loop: CSARGRDGTETQYF.

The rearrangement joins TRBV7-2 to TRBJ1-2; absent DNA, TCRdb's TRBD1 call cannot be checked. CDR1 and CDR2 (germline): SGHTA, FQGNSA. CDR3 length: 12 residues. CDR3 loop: CASSYPPPEGTF.

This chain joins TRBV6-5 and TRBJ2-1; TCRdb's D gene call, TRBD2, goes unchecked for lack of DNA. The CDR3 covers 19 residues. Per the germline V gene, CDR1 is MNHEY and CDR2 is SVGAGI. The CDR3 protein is CASSFFSSGSSGFYNEQFF.

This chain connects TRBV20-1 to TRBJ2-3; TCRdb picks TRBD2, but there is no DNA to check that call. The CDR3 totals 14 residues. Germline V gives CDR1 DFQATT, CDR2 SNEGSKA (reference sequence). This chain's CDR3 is CSALSGRGTDTQYF.

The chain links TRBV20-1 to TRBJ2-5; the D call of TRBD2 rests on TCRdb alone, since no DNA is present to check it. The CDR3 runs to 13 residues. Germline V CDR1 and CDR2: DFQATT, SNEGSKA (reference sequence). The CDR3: CSARDEGRETQYF.

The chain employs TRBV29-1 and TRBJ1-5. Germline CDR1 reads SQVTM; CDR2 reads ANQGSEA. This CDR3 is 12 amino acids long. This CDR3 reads CSVDGGAGPQHF.

CDR3 sequence reads: CATSRDKENTEAFF. This chain joins TRBV15 and TRBJ1-1. The CDR3 loop spans 14 amino acids. The germline gives CDR1 LNHNV, CDR2 YYDKDF (reference sequence).

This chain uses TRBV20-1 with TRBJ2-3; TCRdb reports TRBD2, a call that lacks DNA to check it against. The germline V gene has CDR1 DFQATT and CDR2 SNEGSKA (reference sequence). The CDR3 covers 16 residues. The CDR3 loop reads CSARAVTSGRTDTQYF.

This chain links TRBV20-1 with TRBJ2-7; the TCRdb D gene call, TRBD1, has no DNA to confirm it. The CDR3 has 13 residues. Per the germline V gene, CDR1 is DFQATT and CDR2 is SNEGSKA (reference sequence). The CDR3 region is CSAEPQDSYEQYF.

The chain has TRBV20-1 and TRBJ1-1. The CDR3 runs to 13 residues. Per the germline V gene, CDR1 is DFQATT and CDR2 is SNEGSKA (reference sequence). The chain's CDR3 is CSALETLNTEAFF.

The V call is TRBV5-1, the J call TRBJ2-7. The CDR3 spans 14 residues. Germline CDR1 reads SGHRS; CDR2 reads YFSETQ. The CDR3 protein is CASSLAGSSYEQYF. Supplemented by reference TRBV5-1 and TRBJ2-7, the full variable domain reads KAGVTQTPRYLIKTRGQQVTLSCSPISGHRSVSWYQQTPGQGLQFLFEYFSETQRNKGNFPGRFSGRQFSNSRSEMNVSTLELGDSALYLCASSLAGSSYEQYFGPGTRLTVT.

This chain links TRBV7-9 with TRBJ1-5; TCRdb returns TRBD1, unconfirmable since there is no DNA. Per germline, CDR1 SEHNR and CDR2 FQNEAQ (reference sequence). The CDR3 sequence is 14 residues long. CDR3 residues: CASSGQEPNQPQHF.

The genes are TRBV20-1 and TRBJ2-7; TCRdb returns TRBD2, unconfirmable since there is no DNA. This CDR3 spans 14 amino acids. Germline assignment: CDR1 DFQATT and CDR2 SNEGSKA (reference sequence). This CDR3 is CSAPRAGEVAEQYF.

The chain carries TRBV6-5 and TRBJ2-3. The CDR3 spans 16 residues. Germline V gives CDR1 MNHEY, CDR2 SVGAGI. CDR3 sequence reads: CASSSTTDGATDTQYF.

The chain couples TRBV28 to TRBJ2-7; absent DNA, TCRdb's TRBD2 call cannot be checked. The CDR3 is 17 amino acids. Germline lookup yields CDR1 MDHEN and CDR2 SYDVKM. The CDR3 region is CASSSQITSGSVYEQYF.

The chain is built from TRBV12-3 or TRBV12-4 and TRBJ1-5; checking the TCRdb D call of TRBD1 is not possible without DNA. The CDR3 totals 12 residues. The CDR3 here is CASSLGGRPQHF.

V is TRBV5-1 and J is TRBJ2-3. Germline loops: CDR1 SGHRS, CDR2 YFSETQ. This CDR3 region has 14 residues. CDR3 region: CASSLVVFTDTQYF.

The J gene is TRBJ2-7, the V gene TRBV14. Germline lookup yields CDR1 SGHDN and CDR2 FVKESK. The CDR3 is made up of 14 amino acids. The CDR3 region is CASSPSGTYYEQYF.

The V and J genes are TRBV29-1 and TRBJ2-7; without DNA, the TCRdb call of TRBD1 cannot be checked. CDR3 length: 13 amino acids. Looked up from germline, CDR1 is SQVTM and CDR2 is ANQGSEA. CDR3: CSVESDSTYEQYF.

CDR3 sequence: CASSPLTGPGVIQEPLHF. The chain recombines TRBV11-2 with TRBJ1-6; TCRdb selects TRBD1, and the lack of DNA leaves this call unchecked. Germline loops: CDR1 SGHAT, CDR2 FQNNGV. The CDR3 contains 18 residues.

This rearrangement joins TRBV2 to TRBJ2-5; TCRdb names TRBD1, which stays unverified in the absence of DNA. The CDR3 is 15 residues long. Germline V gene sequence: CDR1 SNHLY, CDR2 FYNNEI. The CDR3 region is CASLSREVSRETQYF.

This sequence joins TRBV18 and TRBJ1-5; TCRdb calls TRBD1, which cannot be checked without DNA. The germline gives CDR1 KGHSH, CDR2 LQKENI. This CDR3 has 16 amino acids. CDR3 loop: CASSPEYGQGHQPQHF.

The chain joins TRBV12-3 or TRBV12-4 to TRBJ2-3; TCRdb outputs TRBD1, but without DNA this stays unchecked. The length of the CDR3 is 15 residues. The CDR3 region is CASSEGQGTTDTQYF.

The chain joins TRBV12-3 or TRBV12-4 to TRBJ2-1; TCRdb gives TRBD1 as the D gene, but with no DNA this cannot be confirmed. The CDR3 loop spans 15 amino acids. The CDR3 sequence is CASTSTPSPGNEQFF.

The CDR3 is CASSKPGLAGRLYEQYF. The rearrangement uses TRBV3-1 and TRBJ2-7; the D call of TRBD2 rests on TCRdb alone, since no DNA is present to check it. Germline V gives CDR1 LGHDT, CDR2 YNNKEL (reference sequence). This CDR3 has 17 residues.

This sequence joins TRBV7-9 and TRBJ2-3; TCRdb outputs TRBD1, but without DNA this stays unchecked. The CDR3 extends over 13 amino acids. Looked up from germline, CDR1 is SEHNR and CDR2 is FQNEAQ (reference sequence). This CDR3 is CASSLGGADTQYF. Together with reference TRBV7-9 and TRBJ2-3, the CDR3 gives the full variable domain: DTGVSQNPRHKITKRGQNVTFRCDPISEHNRLYWYRQTLGQGPEFLTYFQNEAQLEKSRLLSDRFSAERPKGSFSTLEIQRTEQGDSAMYLCASSLGGADTQYFGPGTRLTVL.